In its sample, the clone carrying this TCR beta chain was seen a few times. As yet, its antigen is unknown. Only in-frame clones appear in the TCRdb table, and some are missing; sequencing was by immunoSEQ multiplex PCR. The sample includes about 46,000 clones, approximately 31% seen only once; the top ten take 2.9%. The ends lost 2 bases at V and 0 bases at J; junction bases unmatched: 0. From germline, CDR1 is SGDLS and CDR2 YYNGEE. The CDR3 sequence is 15 residues long. The data were obtained in a study of tumour-infiltrating T cells in Burkitt lymphoma. Background on the study: The Burkitt lymphoma cohort spanned all epidemiological subtypes. Overall and progression-free survival were predicted by productive clonality. Study observations and caveats: Several public clonotypes were shared across many Burkitt lymphoma patients.

V gene TRBV9 combines with J gene TRBJ2-5; 11 bases map to TRBD2. The TCR originated in a human donor with Burkitt lymphoma. The sequenced sample consisted of tumor tissue. CDR3 coding DNA: TGTGCCAGCAGCGTTAGCGGGGGGGACCAAGAGACCCAGTACTTC. Protein: CASSVSGGDQETQYF.